These 20 T cell receptor beta chains were all obtained from the same sample, sequenced in a study of cytomegalovirus exposure and HLA in healthy donors. Repertoires were generated with immunoSEQ multiplex PCR, while TCRdb's copy carries only in-frame clones and drops some. The table has some 200,000 clones, about 79% seen once. The sample taken for sequencing was PBMCs. These receptors were collected from a woman in her 30s in good health and CMV-seropositive.

V gene TRBV28 combines with J gene TRBJ2-1, with D possibly being TRBD1 (6 bases). The ends were cut back, 4 bases at V and 0 bases at J, with 13 bases in the middle. This CDR3 has 16 amino acids. Germline values: CDR1 MDHEN, CDR2 SYDVKM. CDR3 in amino acids: CASSSAGTSSYNEQFF. The CDR3 coding sequence is TGTGCCAGCAGTTCCGCCGGGACATCCTCCTACAATGAGCAGTTCTTC.

This clone was seen more than once but under ten times. This chain links TRBV29-1 with TRBJ1-5; possibly TRBD1 for D (5 bases). The length of the CDR3 is 12 residues. The V end was cut by 6 bases, the J end by 5 bases, with 11 bases between. Germline CDR1 reads SQVTM; CDR2 reads ANQGSEA. The CDR3 protein is CSVAGGDQPQHF. The CDR3, as DNA: TGCAGCGTCGCGGGGGGAGATCAGCCCCAGCATTTT.

This clone has only a few counts. The genes are TRBV5-6 and TRBJ1-5, with unresolved D. The CDR3 sequence is 12 residues long. Trimming took off 0 bases at V and 6 bases at J, with 4 bases between the two ends. Germline-derived CDR1 and CDR2 are SGHDT and YYEEEE. The CDR3 sequence is CASSLDGQPQHF. As DNA, the CDR3 is TGTGCCAGCAGCTTGGACGGTCAGCCCCAGCATTTT.

The chain recombines TRBV19 with TRBJ2-7; D not certain. V lost 6 bases to trimming and J lost 6 bases, with 15 bases between them. Per germline, CDR1 LNHDA and CDR2 SQIVND (reference sequence). The CDR3 runs to 13 residues. The CDR3 DNA sequence: TGTGCCAGTAGGAACAGACCCCAAGGCGAGCAGTACTTC. This sequence encodes CASRNRPQGEQYF.

The chain employs TRBV30 and TRBJ1-2; 11 bases map to TRBD1. With V trimmed by 2 bases and J by 8 bases, 10 bases remained unmatched. Germline CDR1 is GTSNPN and CDR2 is SVGIG (reference sequence). This CDR3 is 15 amino acids long. The CDR3 protein is CAWSLGTGGEGGYTF. The CDR3, as DNA: TGTGCCTGGAGTCTCGGGACAGGGGGAGAAGGGGGCTACACCTTC.

The chain links TRBV28 to TRBJ1-1; D gene unclear. Trimming pared 8 bases from V and 1 base from J, leaving 8 bases between. Per the germline V gene, CDR1 is MDHEN and CDR2 is SYDVKM. This CDR3 region has 12 residues. CDR3 region: CASLSGNTEAFF. The CDR3 DNA reads TGTGCCAGCCTCTCCGGGAACACTGAAGCTTTCTTT. The full variable domain, in which reference TRBV28 and TRBJ1-1 provide the parts outside the CDR3, is DVKVTQSSRYLVKRTGEKVFLECVQDMDHENMFWYRQDPGLGLRLIYFSYDVKMKEKGDIPEGYSVSREKKERFSLILESASTNQTSMYLCASLSGNTEAFFGQGTRLTVV.

The V and J genes are TRBV7-3 and TRBJ1-1; D ambiguous. Per the germline V gene, CDR1 is SGHTA and CDR2 is FQGTGA. The V end lost 2 bases, the J end lost 4 bases, and 17 bases lay between the germline ends. The CDR3 extends over 16 amino acids. The CDR3 coding sequence is TGTGCCAGCAGCTTAGTTGCAGGCGGGAGAACCACTGAAGCTTTCTTT. It is translated as CASSLVAGGRTTEAFF.

The CDR3 region is CASSVSDYSNQPQHF. In DNA form, the CDR3 reads TGTGCCAGCAGTGTAAGCGATTATAGCAATCAGCCCCAGCATTTT. The chain recombines TRBV6-1 with TRBJ1-5; D unclear. Germline V gene sequence: CDR1 MNHNS, CDR2 SASEGT. The CDR3 is 15 amino acids. V was pared by 4 bases and J by 0 bases, with 10 bases between.

The J gene is TRBJ2-7, the V gene TRBV5-1; 8 nucleotides agree with TRBD2. Germline V gene data show CDR1 as SGHRS and CDR2 as YFSETQ. V dropped 0 bases and J dropped 6; count of bases not matched to a gene: 5. CDR3 length equals 14 residues. CDR3 sequence reads: CASSLEVAGIEQYF. For the CDR3, the DNA is TGCGCCAGCAGCTTGGAAGTAGCGGGAATCGAGCAGTACTTC.

This chain links TRBV7-9 with TRBJ2-7; the match to TRBD2 covers 10 bases. Per the germline V gene, CDR1 is SEHNR and CDR2 is FQNEAQ (reference sequence). The V segment lost 5 bases and the J segment 3 bases; nucleotides outside the gene matches: 10. This CDR3 spans 16 amino acids. The CDR3 loop is CASSPVGGTSVYEQYF. The CDR3 region has the DNA TGTGCCAGCAGCCCCGTTGGCGGGACTAGCGTCTACGAGCAGTACTTC. The full variable domain, with the rest looked up from reference TRBV7-9 and TRBJ2-7, is DTGVSQNPRHKITKRGQNVTFRCDPISEHNRLYWYRQTLGQGPEFLTYFQNEAQLEKSRLLSDRFSAERPKGSFSTLEIQRTEQGDSAMYLCASSPVGGTSVYEQYFGPGTRLTVT.

The CDR3 DNA follows: TGCGCCAGCAGCTTGGACAGCCAGACGGCTGAAGCTTTCTTT. This translates into CASSLDSQTAEAFF. This chain connects TRBV5-1 to TRBJ1-1; no reliable D call. V shed 0 bases and J shed 6 bases, with 12 bases lying between them. CDR1 is SGHRS, CDR2 YFSETQ, per germline. The CDR3 contains 14 residues.

The V call is TRBV13, the J call TRBJ1-1; 11 positions agree with TRBD1. With 5 bases clipped from V and 5 bases from J, the junction kept 7 bases outside the gene matches. The CDR3 runs to 15 residues. Germline V lookup: CDR1 PRHDT, CDR2 FYEKMQ (reference sequence). CDR3 in amino acids: CASSPDRGQGTEAFF. The CDR3 DNA follows: TGTGCCAGCAGCCCGGACAGGGGGCAAGGGACTGAAGCTTTCTTT.

The rearrangement links TRBV9 to TRBJ1-5; D uncertain. This CDR3 is built from 13 residues. The germline V gene has CDR1 SGDLS and CDR2 YYNGEE. V was cut by 0 bases and J by 6 bases, with 7 bases left in between. CDR3 in amino acids: CASSVGTTQPQHF. In DNA, the CDR3 is TGTGCCAGCAGCGTAGGTACAACTCAGCCCCAGCATTTT.

This chain uses TRBV5-1 with TRBJ1-2; D gene ambiguous. Germline V lookup: CDR1 SGHRS, CDR2 YFSETQ. The CDR3 loop spans 16 amino acids. Deletions cut 2 bases from V and 6 bases from J, with 20 bases between. The CDR3 DNA reads TGCGCCAGCAGCTTCTTTACGGGGAATTTGGTCGATGGCTACACCTTC. Its protein is CASSFFTGNLVDGYTF.

This chain connects TRBV15 to TRBJ2-6, with 8 bases that match TRBD1. The CDR3 is made up of 20 amino acids. V was clipped by 5 bases and J by 1 base; unmatched bases: 16. Per the germline V gene, CDR1 is LNHNV and CDR2 is YYDKDF (reference sequence). CDR3 residues: CATSPRDRWLPRSGANVLTF. In DNA, the CDR3 is TGTGCCACCAGCCCTCGGGACAGGTGGTTGCCTAGGTCTGGGGCCAACGTCCTGACTTTC.

The J gene is TRBJ1-2, the V gene TRBV6-1; TRBD1 aligns across 7 bases. Germline V gene lookup returns CDR1 MNHNS and CDR2 SASEGT. Trimming took 4 bases from V and 2 from J; bases not matched to a gene: 4. The length of the CDR3 is 14 residues. The CDR3 loop reads CASSGAGGNYGYTF. CDR3 nucleotides: TGTGCCAGCAGTGGGGCAGGGGGAAACTATGGCTACACCTTC.

Only one count was recorded for this clone. V usage is TRBV6-5 and J usage is TRBJ1-1; D remains unclear. Germline V gene lookup returns CDR1 MNHEY and CDR2 SVGAGI. The CDR3 covers 13 residues. Deletions cut 0 bases from V and 10 bases from J, with 12 bases between. This chain's CDR3 is CASSYSPGFPAFF. The CDR3 DNA sequence: TGTGCCAGCAGTTACTCTCCGGGGTTTCCAGCTTTCTTT.

The chain uses TRBV30 and TRBJ1-1, with D possibly matching TRBD1 (5 bases). The CDR3 contains 13 residues. The germline V gene encodes CDR1 GTSNPN and CDR2 SVGIG (reference sequence). V gave up 3 bases and J gave up 5 bases, with 13 bases separating them. CDR3 coding DNA: TGTGCCTGGAGCAACAAGGGGAATACTGAAGCTTTCTTT. This codes for CAWSNKGNTEAFF.

The chain recombines TRBV11-2 with TRBJ2-7, with 9 bases matching TRBD1. Per germline, CDR1 SGHAT and CDR2 FQNNGV. Unmatched junction bases numbered 2, after V lost 0 bases and J lost 5 bases. The CDR3 length is 14 residues. CDR3 sequence (DNA): TGTGCCAGCAGCTTAGATGGGACAGGGAACGAGCAGTACTTC. It encodes CASSLDGTGNEQYF.

The chain carries TRBV15 and TRBJ2-7; D remains ambiguous. Trimming left V 5 bases short and J 4 bases short, with 15 bases between. The CDR3 spans 14 residues. CDR1 LNHNV and CDR2 YYDKDF come from the germline V gene (reference sequence). The chain's CDR3 is CATSLALHRYEQYF. The CDR3, as DNA: TGTGCCACCAGCTTAGCTCTGCACCGATACGAGCAGTACTTC.